This TCR beta chain emerged from a study of blood T cell repertoires in COVID-19. The CDR3 contains 14 residues. TCRdb's copy holds only in-frame clones and misses some; the assay was immunoSEQ multiplex PCR. The sample holds around 70,000 clones, about four fifths seen once. The rearrangement joins TRBV21-1 to TRBJ2-1; TRBD2 is the table's D call and was not checked against the DNA. TRBV21-1 is recorded as a pseudogene. Sequenced sample: peripheral blood. This receptor was identified in a human donor in a cohort sampled during active COVID-19. The CDR3 region has the DNA TGTGCCAGCAGCAACAAGGGAGGGAACAATGAGCAGTTCTTC. Translated, it gives CASSNKGGNNEQFF.